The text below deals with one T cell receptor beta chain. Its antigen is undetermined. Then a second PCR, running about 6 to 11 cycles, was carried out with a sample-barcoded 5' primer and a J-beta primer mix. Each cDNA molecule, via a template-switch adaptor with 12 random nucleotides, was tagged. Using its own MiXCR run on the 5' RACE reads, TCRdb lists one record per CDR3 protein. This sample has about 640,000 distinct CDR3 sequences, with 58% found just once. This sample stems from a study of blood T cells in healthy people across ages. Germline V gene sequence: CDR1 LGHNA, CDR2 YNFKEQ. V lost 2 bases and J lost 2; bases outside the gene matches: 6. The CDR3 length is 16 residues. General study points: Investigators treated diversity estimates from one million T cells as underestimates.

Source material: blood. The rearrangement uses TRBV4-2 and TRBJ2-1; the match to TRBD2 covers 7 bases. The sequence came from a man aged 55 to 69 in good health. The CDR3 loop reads CASSQWGGGTYNEQFF. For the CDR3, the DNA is TGTGCCAGCAGCCAATGGGGGGGTGGTACCTACAATGAGCAGTTCTTC.